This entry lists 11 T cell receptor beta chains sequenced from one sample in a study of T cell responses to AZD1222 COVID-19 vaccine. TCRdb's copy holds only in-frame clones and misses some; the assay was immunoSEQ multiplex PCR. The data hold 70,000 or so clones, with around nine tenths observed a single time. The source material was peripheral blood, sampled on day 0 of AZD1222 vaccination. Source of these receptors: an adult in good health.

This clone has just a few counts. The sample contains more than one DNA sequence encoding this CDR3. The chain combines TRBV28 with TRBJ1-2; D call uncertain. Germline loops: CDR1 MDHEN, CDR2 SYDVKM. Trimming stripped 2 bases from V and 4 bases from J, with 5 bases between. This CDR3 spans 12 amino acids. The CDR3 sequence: CASSLTAYGYTF. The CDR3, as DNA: TGTGCCAGCAGTTTAACGGCCTATGGCTACACCTTC.

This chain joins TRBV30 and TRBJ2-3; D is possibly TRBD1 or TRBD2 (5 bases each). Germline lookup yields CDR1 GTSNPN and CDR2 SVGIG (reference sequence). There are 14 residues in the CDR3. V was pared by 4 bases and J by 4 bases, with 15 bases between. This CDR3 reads CAWTGTASPDTQYF. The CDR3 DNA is TGTGCCTGGACCGGGACGGCGAGTCCAGATACGCAGTATTTT. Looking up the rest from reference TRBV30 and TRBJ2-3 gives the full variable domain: SQTIHQWPATLVQPVGSPLSLECTVEGTSNPNLYWYRQAAGRGLQLLFYSVGIGQISSEVPQNLSASRPQDRQFILSSKKLLLSDSGFYLCAWTGTASPDTQYFGPGTRLTVL.

CDR3 sequence: CASSLFEQYF. The CDR3 bases are TGTGCCAGCAGTTTATTCGAGCAGTACTTC. The V call is TRBV27, the J call TRBJ2-7; D not certain. This CDR3 spans 10 amino acids. Germline V gives CDR1 MNHEY, CDR2 SMNVEV (reference sequence). Trimming pared 1 base from V and 6 bases from J, leaving 1 base between.

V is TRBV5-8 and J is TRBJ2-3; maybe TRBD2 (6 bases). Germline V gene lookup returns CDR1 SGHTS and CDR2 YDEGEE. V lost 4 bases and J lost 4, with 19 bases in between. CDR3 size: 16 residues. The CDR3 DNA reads TGTGCCAGCAGCGGGGGGTCTAGTTGGTTCCCAGATACGCAGTATTTT. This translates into CASSGGSSWFPDTQYF.

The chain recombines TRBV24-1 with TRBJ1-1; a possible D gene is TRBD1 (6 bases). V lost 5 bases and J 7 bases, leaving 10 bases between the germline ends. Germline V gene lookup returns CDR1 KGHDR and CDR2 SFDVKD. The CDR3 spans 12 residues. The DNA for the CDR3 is TGTGCCACCAGTGGACAGGATATTGAAGCTTTCTTT. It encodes CATSGQDIEAFF.

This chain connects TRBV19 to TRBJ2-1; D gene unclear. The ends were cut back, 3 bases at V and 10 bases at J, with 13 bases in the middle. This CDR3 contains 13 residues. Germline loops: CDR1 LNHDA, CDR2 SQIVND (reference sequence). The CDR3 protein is CASSMVAYGEQFF. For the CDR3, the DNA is TGTGCCAGTAGTATGGTGGCATATGGAGAGCAGTTCTTC.

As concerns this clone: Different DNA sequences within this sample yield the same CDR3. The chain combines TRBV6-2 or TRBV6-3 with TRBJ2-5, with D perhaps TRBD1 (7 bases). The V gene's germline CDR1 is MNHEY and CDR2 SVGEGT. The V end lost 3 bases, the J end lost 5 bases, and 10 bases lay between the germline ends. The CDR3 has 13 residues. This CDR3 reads CASSYGGGETQYF. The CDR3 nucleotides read TGTGCCAGCAGTTATGGAGGGGGCGAGACCCAGTACTTC.

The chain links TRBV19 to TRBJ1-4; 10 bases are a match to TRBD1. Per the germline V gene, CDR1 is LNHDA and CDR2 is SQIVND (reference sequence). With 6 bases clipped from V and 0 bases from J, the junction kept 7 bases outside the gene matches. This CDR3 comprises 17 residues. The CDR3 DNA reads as TGTGCCAGTAGGCGGACAGGGGGTTACCCAACTAATGAAAAACTGTTTTTT. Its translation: CASRRTGGYPTNEKLFF.

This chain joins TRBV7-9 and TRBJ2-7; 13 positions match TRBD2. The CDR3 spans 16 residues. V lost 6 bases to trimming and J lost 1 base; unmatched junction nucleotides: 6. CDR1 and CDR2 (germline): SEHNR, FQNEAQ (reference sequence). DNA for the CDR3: TGTGCCAGCAGTTCTAGGACTAGCGGGGGTTCCTACGAGCAGTACTTC. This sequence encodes CASSSRTSGGSYEQYF.

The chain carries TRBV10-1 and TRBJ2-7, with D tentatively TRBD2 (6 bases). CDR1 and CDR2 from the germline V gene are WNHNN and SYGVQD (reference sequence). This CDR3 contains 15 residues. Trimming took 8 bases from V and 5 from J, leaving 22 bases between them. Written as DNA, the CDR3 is TGCGCCAGCGGCGCCTACCGGGACTTAGTACACGAGCAGTACTTC. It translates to CASGAYRDLVHEQYF.

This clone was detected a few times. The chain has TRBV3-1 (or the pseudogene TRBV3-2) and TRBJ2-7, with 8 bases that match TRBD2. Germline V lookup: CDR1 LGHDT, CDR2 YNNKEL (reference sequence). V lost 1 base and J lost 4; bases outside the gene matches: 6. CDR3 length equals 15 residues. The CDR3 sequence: CASSQVGGGGYEQYF. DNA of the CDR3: TGTGCCAGCAGCCAAGTTGGTGGCGGGGGGTACGAGCAGTACTTC.